This T cell receptor beta chain was captured by sequencing in a study of control samples from healthy donors and cancer patients. V lost 2 bases and J 3 bases, leaving 14 bases between the germline ends. The CDR3 runs 15 residues. From germline, CDR1 is SGHTA and CDR2 FQGNSA. TCRdb's copy holds only in-frame clones and misses some; the assay was immunoSEQ multiplex PCR. The table shows approximately 150,000 clones, with 91% occurring only once. V gene TRBV7-2 combines with J gene TRBJ2-7; no firm D call. Material for sequencing was blood. The receptor's source is a woman in her forties in good health. CDR3 sequence reads: CASSLRVSGGYEQYF. The CDR3 DNA follows: TGTGCCAGCAGCTTAAGGGTCTCCGGCGGCTACGAGCAGTACTTC.